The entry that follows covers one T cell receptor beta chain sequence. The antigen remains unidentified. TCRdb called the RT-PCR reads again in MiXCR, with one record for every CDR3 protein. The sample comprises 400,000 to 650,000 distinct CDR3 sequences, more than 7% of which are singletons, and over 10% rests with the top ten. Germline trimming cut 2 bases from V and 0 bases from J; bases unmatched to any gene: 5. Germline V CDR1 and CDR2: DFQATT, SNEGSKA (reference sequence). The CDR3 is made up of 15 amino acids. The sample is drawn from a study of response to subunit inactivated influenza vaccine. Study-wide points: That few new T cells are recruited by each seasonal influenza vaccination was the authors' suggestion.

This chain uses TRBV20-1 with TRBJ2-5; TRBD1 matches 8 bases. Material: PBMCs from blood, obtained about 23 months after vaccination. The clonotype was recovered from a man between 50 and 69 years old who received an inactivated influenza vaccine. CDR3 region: CSARRTGLNQETQYF. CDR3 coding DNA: TGCAGTGCTAGAAGGACAGGGTTAAACCAAGAGACCCAGTACTTC.